Sequencing of this T cell receptor (beta chain) was carried out in a study of blood T cell repertoires in COVID-19. About the research overall: Sites across the United States, Italy and Spain contributed samples from acute and convalescent COVID-19. From T cells, B-cell-depleted T cells, or PBMCs came the material, which was cDNA or gDNA.

Source study methods: Amplifying reference gene primers gave estimates of nucleated cell counts. Only in-frame clones appear in the TCRdb table, and some are missing; sequencing was by immunoSEQ multiplex PCR. V and J calls and clone size are copied from that table; D and trimming were computed from the DNA. The sample carries 140,000 or so clones, around 80% recorded once. The ends were cut back, 4 bases at V and 3 bases at J, with 8 bases in the middle. This CDR3 is built from 13 residues. Germline CDR1 MNHEY, CDR2 SVGEGT. The chain joins TRBV6-2 or TRBV6-3 to TRBJ2-3; a weak D match, TRBD2 (6 bases). This receptor was obtained from a man aged 65-85 years who had recovered from COVID-19. Sequencing used peripheral blood. Here the CDR3 reads CASSSSETDTQYF. The CDR3 bases are TGTGCCAGCAGTTCTAGCGAAACAGATACGCAGTATTTT.